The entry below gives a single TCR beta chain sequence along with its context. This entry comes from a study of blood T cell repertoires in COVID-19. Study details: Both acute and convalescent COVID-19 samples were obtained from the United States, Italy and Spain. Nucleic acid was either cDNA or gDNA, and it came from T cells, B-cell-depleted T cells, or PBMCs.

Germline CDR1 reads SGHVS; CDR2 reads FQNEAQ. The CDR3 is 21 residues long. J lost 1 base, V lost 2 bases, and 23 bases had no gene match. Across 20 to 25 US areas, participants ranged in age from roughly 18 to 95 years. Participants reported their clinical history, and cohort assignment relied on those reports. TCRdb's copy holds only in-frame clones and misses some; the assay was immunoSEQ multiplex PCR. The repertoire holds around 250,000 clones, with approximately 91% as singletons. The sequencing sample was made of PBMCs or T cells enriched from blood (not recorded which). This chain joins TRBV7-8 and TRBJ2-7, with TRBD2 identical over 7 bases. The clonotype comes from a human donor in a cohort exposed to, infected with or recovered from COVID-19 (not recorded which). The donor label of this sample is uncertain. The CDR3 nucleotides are TGTGCCAGCAGCTTAAAGGGAAGCGGGGCGGGCTTCTCCTACCAATCCTACGAGCAGTACTTC. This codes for CASSLKGSGAGFSYQSYEQYF.